These 20 T cell receptor beta chains originate from one sample sequenced in a study of blood T cell repertoires in COVID-19. Data came from immunoSEQ multiplex PCR; TCRdb stores just in-frame clones and leaves some out. The table lists just under 85,000 clones, around 83% of them singletons, with over 15% in the top ten. Sequenced material: peripheral blood. The source of these receptors is a woman aged 55-75 years with acute or convalescent COVID-19.

This chain uses TRBV5-4 with TRBJ2-1; 7 bases line up with TRBD2. Germline V gene sequence: CDR1 SGHNT, CDR2 YYREEE (reference sequence). V was clipped by 2 bases and J by 2 bases; unmatched bases: 4. This CDR3 spans 15 amino acids. CDR3 DNA sequence: TGTGCCAGCAGCTTCGCAGGGACTACCTACAATGAGCAGTTCTTC. Encoded protein: CASSFAGTTYNEQFF. The full variable domain, with the rest looked up from reference TRBV5-4 and TRBJ2-1, is ETGVTQSPTHLIKTRGQQVTLRCSSQSGHNTVSWYQQALGQGPQFIFQYYREEENGRGNFPPRFSGLQFPNYSSELNVNALELDDSALYLCASSFAGTTYNEQFFGPGTRLTVL.

The gene calls are TRBV6-5 and TRBJ1-1; the D gene is possibly TRBD1 (5 bases). Trimming took 8 bases from V and 1 from J, leaving 11 bases between them. Germline loops: CDR1 MNHEY, CDR2 SVGAGI. CDR3 length equals 13 residues. CDR3 residues: CASSQDPNTEAFF. The CDR3, as DNA: TGTGCCAGCTCACAGGACCCGAACACTGAAGCTTTCTTT.

The V and J genes are TRBV9 and TRBJ1-1; tentatively, D is TRBD1 (6 bases). Germline values: CDR1 SGDLS, CDR2 YYNGEE. Trimming took 4 bases from V and 0 from J, leaving 10 bases between them. The CDR3 contains 14 residues. The CDR3 is CASSLGHMNTEAFF. CDR3 DNA: TGTGCCAGCAGCTTGGGACATATGAACACTGAAGCTTTCTTT. Combining the CDR3 with reference TRBV9 and TRBJ1-1 gives the whole variable domain DSGVTQTPKHLITATGQRVTLRCSPRSGDLSVYWYQQSLDQGLQFLIQYYNGEERAKGNILERFSAQQFPDLHSELNLSSLELGDSALYFCASSLGHMNTEAFFGQGTRLTVV.

This clone was seen a single time. The chain joins TRBV6-1 to TRBJ2-5, with D possibly TRBD2 on 7 matching bases. Trimming shortened V by 1 base and J by 0 bases, and 12 bases separated the two germline ends. Germline CDR1 reads MNHNS; CDR2 reads SASEGT. CDR3 length: 16 residues. The CDR3: CASSEGAGANQETQYF. In DNA form, the CDR3 reads TGTGCCAGCAGTGAAGGGGCGGGGGCGAACCAAGAGACCCAGTACTTC.

The chain couples TRBV5-6 to TRBJ2-4; maybe TRBD1 (6 bases). The V gene lost 4 bases and the J gene lost 3 bases, with 14 bases spanning the gap. Germline lookup yields CDR1 SGHDT and CDR2 YYEEEE. This CDR3 has 15 amino acids. This chain's CDR3 is CASSVMTGDKNIQYF. The CDR3 DNA is TGTGCCAGCAGCGTCATGACAGGCGACAAAAACATTCAGTACTTC.

This clone has only one observation. This chain connects TRBV5-5 to TRBJ2-2; unclear D gene. The CDR3 consists of 13 residues. Germline V gene lookup returns CDR1 SGHKS and CDR2 YYEKEE (reference sequence). Trimming cost V 0 bases and J 7 bases, with 7 bases left between them. The CDR3: CASSLGVGGELFF. The CDR3 region has the DNA TGTGCCAGCAGCTTGGGCGTTGGCGGGGAGCTGTTTTTT.

The chain couples TRBV6-5 to TRBJ1-1; tentatively, D is TRBD1 (6 bases). Trimming pared 8 bases from V and 0 bases from J, leaving 10 bases between. Germline CDR1 MNHEY, CDR2 SVGAGI. This CDR3 contains 13 residues. CDR3 coding DNA: TGTGCCAGCTCAGGGGAAATGAACACTGAAGCTTTCTTT. This sequence encodes CASSGEMNTEAFF.

J is TRBJ2-5 and V is TRBV29-1; no clear D. Germline CDR1 reads SQVTM; CDR2 reads ANQGSEA. Trimming removed 6 bases at V and 5 bases at J, with 13 bases between. CDR3 length: 12 amino acids. The CDR3 coding sequence is TGCAGCGTCCAAGCCAACGGGGAGACCCAGTACTTC. It encodes CSVQANGETQYF.

The rearrangement joins TRBV9 to TRBJ2-5; 10 bases line up with TRBD2. Germline V CDR1 and CDR2: SGDLS, YYNGEE. The CDR3 is 13 residues long. J lost 7 bases, V lost 4 bases, and 4 bases had no gene match. CDR3: CASSPQRGGTQYF. CDR3 nucleotide sequence: TGTGCCAGCAGCCCACAGCGGGGGGGGACCCAGTACTTC.

The rearrangement uses TRBV30 and TRBJ1-1; D is undetermined. The length of the CDR3 is 14 residues. CDR1 is GTSNPN, CDR2 SVGIG, per germline (reference sequence). Trimming shortened V by 8 bases and J by 3 bases, and 19 bases separated the two germline ends. CDR3 DNA sequence: TGTGCCCGAGAACCTCTGGGCAGATACACTGAAGCTTTCTTT. Translated, it gives CAREPLGRYTEAFF.

V and J are TRBV5-8 and TRBJ1-1; 10 bases agree with TRBD1. Germline V gene data show CDR1 as SGHTS and CDR2 as YDEGEE. Losses at the gene ends were 4 bases for V and 1 base for J; bases not matched to a gene: 7. The CDR3 runs to 16 residues. The CDR3 nucleotides are TGTGCCAGCAGCCCTCGACAGGGGGCTACGAACACTGAAGCTTTCTTT. Translating it yields CASSPRQGATNTEAFF.

The J gene is TRBJ2-7, the V gene TRBV18, with TRBD2 matching 7 bases. After removal of 6 bases from V and 3 bases from J, the junction contained 14 bases not matched to a gene. Germline V gene sequence: CDR1 KGHSH, CDR2 LQKENI. The CDR3 is 16 amino acids. CDR3 amino acids: CASSPGPGGSFYEQYF. The CDR3 coding sequence is TGTGCCAGCTCGCCAGGTCCCGGGGGGTCCTTCTACGAGCAGTACTTC.

V gene TRBV6-6 combines with J gene TRBJ1-2; 9 nucleotides align to TRBD1. Germline V gene sequence: CDR1 MNHNY, CDR2 SVGAGI (reference sequence). There are 12 residues in the CDR3. V lost 6 bases and J lost 6; bases outside the gene matches: 2. This chain's CDR3 is CASRWTGDGYTF. The CDR3 coding sequence is TGTGCCAGCAGGTGGACAGGGGATGGCTACACCTTC.

This chain joins TRBV6-2 or TRBV6-3 and TRBJ2-7; possibly TRBD2 for D (5 bases). This CDR3 has 15 amino acids. The ends were cut back, 2 bases at V and 2 bases at J, with 13 bases in the middle. In germline, CDR1 is MNHEY, CDR2 SVGEGT. DNA for the CDR3: TGTGCCAGCAGTTACCTCGTGGACTTGGCCTACGAGCAGTACTTC. Translation: CASSYLVDLAYEQYF.

The rearrangement joins TRBV19 to TRBJ2-2; 9 nucleotides line up with TRBD1. V lost 3 bases and J lost 7; bases outside the gene matches: 6. CDR1 LNHDA and CDR2 SQIVND come from the germline V gene (reference sequence). There are 15 residues in the CDR3. The CDR3 protein is CASSISGQGFGELFF. CDR3 in DNA: TGTGCCAGTAGTATCTCCGGACAGGGGTTCGGGGAGCTGTTTTTT.

The chain has TRBV7-2 and TRBJ1-3; possibly TRBD1 for D (6 bases). CDR1 is SGHTA and CDR2 is FQGNSA in the germline V gene. V was shortened by 3 bases and J by 4 bases, with 13 bases between the two germline ends. The CDR3 is 15 amino acids. The CDR3 loop reads CASSFGWGQGNTIYF. CDR3 nucleotide sequence: TGTGCCAGCAGCTTTGGGTGGGGGCAAGGAAACACCATATATTTT.

The chain recombines TRBV9 with TRBJ1-1, with 9 bases identical to TRBD1. Trimming took 0 bases from V and 3 from J; bases not matched to a gene: 3. CDR3 length: 15 amino acids. From germline, CDR1 is SGDLS and CDR2 YYNGEE. CDR3 bases: TGTGCCAGCAGCGTAGCTGACAGGGGGTACACTGAAGCTTTCTTT. The encoded protein is CASSVADRGYTEAFF.

The rearrangement links TRBV5-6 to TRBJ2-7; 7 bases are shared with TRBD1. Germline V CDR1 and CDR2: SGHDT, YYEEEE. J was trimmed by 3 bases and V by 2 bases; bases with no gene match: 8. This CDR3 comprises 15 residues. CDR3 in amino acids: CASSFPQGPFYEQYF. CDR3 in DNA: TGTGCCAGCAGCTTCCCACAGGGGCCTTTCTACGAGCAGTACTTC.

This rearrangement joins TRBV28 to TRBJ1-1; D call uncertain. Germline values: CDR1 MDHEN, CDR2 SYDVKM. The V end was cut by 6 bases, the J end by 9 bases, with 14 bases between. The CDR3 totals 12 residues. CDR3 in DNA: TGTGCCAGCAGCCTTGAGGGAAGTCAAGCTTTCTTT. This sequence encodes CASSLEGSQAFF.

This chain joins TRBV11-2 and TRBJ2-1; the D gene is possibly TRBD2 (6 bases). Germline V gives CDR1 SGHAT, CDR2 FQNNGV. Trimming pared 5 bases from V and 8 bases from J, leaving 19 bases between. CDR3 length: 15 amino acids. CDR3: CASSLGTRSKDEQFF. DNA for the CDR3: TGTGCCAGCAGCCTCGGGACTCGATCGAAGGATGAGCAGTTCTTC.